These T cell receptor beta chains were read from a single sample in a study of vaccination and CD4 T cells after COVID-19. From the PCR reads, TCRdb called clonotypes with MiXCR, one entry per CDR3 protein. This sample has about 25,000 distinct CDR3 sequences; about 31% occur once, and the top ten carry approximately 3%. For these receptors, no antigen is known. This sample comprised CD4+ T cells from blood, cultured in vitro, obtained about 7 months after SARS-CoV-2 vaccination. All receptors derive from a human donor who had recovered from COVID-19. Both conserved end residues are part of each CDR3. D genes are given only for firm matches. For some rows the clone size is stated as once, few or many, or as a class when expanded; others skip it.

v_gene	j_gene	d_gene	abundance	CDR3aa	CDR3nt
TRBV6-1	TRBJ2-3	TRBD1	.	CATGEGQGADTQYF	TGTGCCACCGGGGAGGGACAGGGGGCAGATACGCAGTATTTT
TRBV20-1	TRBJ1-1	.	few	CSAERTRGMNTEAFF	TGCAGTGCTGAGCGGACGAGAGGCATGAACACTGAAGCTTTCTTT
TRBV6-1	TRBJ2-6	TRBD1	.	CASRTGPGSGANVLTF	TGTGCCAGCCGGACAGGCCCGGGCTCTGGGGCCAACGTCCTGACTTTC
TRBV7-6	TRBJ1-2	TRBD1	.	CASSLGGQGRNYGYTF	TGTGCCAGCAGCTTAGGGGGACAGGGCCGTAACTATGGCTACACCTTC
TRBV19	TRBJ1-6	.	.	CASSQQGRNSPLHF	TGTGCCAGTAGCCAACAGGGTCGAAATTCACCCCTCCACTTT
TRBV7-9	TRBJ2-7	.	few	CASSLTAQAYEQYF	TGTGCCAGCAGCTTAACAGCCCAGGCCTACGAGCAGTACTTC
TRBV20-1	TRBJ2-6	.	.	CSATDLATLSGANVLTF	TGCAGTGCTACAGACCTAGCTACCCTTTCTGGGGCCAACGTCCTGACTTTC
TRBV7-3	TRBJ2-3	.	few	CASSRGLSPSTDTQYF	TGTGCCAGCAGTCGCGGACTATCCCCGAGCACAGATACGCAGTATTTT
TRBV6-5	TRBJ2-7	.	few	CASSYLGGGTYEQYF	TGTGCCAGCAGTTACCTAGGGGGAGGGACCTACGAGCAGTACTTC
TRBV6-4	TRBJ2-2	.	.	CASSAANTGELFF	TGTGCCAGCAGTGCCGCGAACACCGGGGAGCTGTTTTTT
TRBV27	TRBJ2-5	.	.	CASSLSGYETQYF	TGTGCCAGCAGTTTATCAGGTTACGAGACCCAGTACTTC
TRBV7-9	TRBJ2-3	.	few	CASSLVPDTQYF	TGTGCCAGCAGCCTGGTTCCAGATACGCAGTATTTT
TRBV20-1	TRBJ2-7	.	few	CSASSGNSNEQYF	TGCAGTGCTAGTTCCGGGAACAGCAACGAGCAGTACTTC
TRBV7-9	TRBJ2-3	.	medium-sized	CASSLVGDTQYF	TGTGCCAGCAGCTTAGTTGGAGATACGCAGTATTTT
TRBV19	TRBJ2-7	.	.	CASSIGGNSYEQYF	TGTGCCAGTAGTATAGGCGGGAACTCCTACGAGCAGTACTTC
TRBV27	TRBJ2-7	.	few	CASSSADSRTYEQYF	TGTGCCAGCAGTTCAGCGGATAGCCGAACCTACGAGCAGTACTTC
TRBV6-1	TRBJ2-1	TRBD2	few	CASSPSIAGGQQFF	TGTGCCAGCAGTCCCTCCATTGCGGGAGGCCAGCAGTTCTTC
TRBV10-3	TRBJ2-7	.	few	CAIMAQQVNYEQYF	TGTGCCATCATGGCGCAGCAAGTAAACTACGAGCAGTACTTC
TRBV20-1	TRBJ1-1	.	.	CSAENTEAFF	TGCAGTGCAGAGAACACTGAAGCTTTCTTT
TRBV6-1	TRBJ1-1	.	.	CASSRTRNTEAFF	TGTGCCAGCAGCAGGACAAGGAACACTGAAGCTTTCTTT
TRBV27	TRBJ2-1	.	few	CASSLRGRYNEQFF	TGTGCCAGCAGTTTGCGGGGGCGCTACAATGAGCAGTTCTTC
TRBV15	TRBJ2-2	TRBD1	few	CATSRQGDTGELFF	TGTGCCACCAGCAGACAGGGGGACACCGGGGAGCTGTTTTTT
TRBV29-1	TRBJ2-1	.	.	CSVGGRGSSYNEQFF	TGCAGCGTTGGGGGGCGGGGGAGCTCCTACAATGAGCAGTTCTTC
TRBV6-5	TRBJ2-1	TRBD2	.	CASSYRTGGTSGSYNEQFF	TGTGCCAGCAGTTACAGGACAGGGGGGACTAGCGGGAGCTACAATGAGCAGTTCTTC
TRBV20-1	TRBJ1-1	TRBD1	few	CSARTGGTSREAFF	TGCAGTGCGCGGACAGGGGGAACCTCTCGCGAAGCTTTCTTT
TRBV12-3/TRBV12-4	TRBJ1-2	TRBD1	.	CASSSTGWSYGYTF	TGTGCCAGCAGTTCGACAGGGTGGAGCTATGGCTACACCTTC
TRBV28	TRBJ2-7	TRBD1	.	CASTPPRGQGHEQYF	TGTGCCAGCACCCCCCCCCGGGGACAGGGCCACGAGCAGTACTTC
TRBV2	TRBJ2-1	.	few	CASSLEGSYNEQFF	TGTGCCAGCAGTCTGGAGGGCTCCTACAATGAGCAGTTCTTC
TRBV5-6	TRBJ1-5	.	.	CASSSKDRPNQPQHF	TGTGCCAGCAGCAGCAAAGACAGGCCCAATCAGCCCCAGCATTTT
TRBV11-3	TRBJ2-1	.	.	CASSLGWEVNEQFF	TGTGCCAGCAGCTTAGGGTGGGAGGTCAATGAGCAGTTCTTC
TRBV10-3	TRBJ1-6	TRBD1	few	CAISQSRTGTDNSPLHF	TGTGCCATCAGCCAGTCCCGGACCGGGACAGATAATTCACCCCTCCACTTT
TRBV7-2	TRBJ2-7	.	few	CASSFGGRGHEQYF	TGTGCCAGCAGCTTCGGCGGCAGAGGGCACGAGCAGTACTTC
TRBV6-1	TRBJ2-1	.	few	CASSEVGDHEQFF	TGTGCCAGCAGTGAAGTCGGGGACCATGAGCAGTTCTTC
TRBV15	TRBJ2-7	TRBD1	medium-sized	CATSRDRTGADEQYF	TGTGCCACCAGCAGAGACCGGACAGGGGCAGACGAGCAGTACTTC
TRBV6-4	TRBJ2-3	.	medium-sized	CASSDGSTDTQYF	TGTGCCAGCAGTGACGGGAGCACAGATACGCAGTATTTT
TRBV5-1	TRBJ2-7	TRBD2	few	CASSLFPRFGGRPYF	TGCGCCAGCAGCTTGTTCCCGAGGTTTGGCGGGAGACCGTACTTC
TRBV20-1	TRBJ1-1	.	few	CSANAGPHTEAFF	TGCAGTGCTAACGCAGGCCCCCACACTGAAGCTTTCTTT
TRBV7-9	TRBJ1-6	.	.	CASSLQSPNSPLHF	TGTGCCAGCAGCTTACAGAGCCCAAATTCACCCCTCCACTTT
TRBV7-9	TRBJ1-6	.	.	CASLQGSGFYNSPLHF	TGTGCCAGTCTGCAGGGGTCAGGCTTCTATAATTCACCCCTCCACTTT
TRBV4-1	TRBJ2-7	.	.	CASSQDQRDEQYF	TGCGCCAGCAGCCAAGATCAACGGGACGAGCAGTACTTC
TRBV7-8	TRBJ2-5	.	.	CASSKAETQYF	TGTGCCAGCAGCAAAGCGGAGACCCAGTACTTC